One and the same sample provided the 28 T cell receptor beta chains below, sequenced in a study of blood T cell repertoires in COVID-19 (dated by TCRdb to about 2020). Library preparation employed the immunoSEQ multiplex PCR assay. TCRdb provides this immuneACCESS table in a form limited to in-frame rearrangements. Some clones are lacking; in checked studies, under half of them reflect an unresolved V gene, and why the rest are absent is not known. This sample lists about 13,000 clones; roughly 80% were detected once. The top ten hold approximately 35% of the sample. The sequenced material came from peripheral blood. The receptors originated from a human donor in a cohort sampled during active COVID-19.

The chain is built from TRBV2 and TRBJ2-5; TRBD2 aligns across 14 bases. CDR3 size: 15 residues. Germline trimming cut 6 bases from V and 5 bases from J; bases unmatched to any gene: 5. The germline CDR1 and CDR2 sequences are SNHLY and FYNNEI. The CDR3 protein is CASRGLAGGGETQYF. The CDR3 nucleotides are TGTGCCAGCAGAGGACTAGCGGGGGGAGGCGAGACCCAGTACTTC.

By frequency in the sample, this clone is medium-sized (0.01 to 0.1%). This sequence joins TRBV7-9 and TRBJ1-1; weak D call: TRBD1 (6 bases). The CDR3 loop spans 14 amino acids. Germline V gene sequence: CDR1 SEHNR, CDR2 FQNEAQ (reference sequence). Trimming stripped 5 bases from V and 2 bases from J, with 12 bases between. CDR3 residues: CASSPNRDNTEAFF. CDR3 sequence (DNA): TGTGCCAGCAGCCCTAACAGGGATAACACTGAAGCTTTCTTT.

The genes are TRBV9 and TRBJ1-2; D is undetermined. V lost 4 bases to trimming and J lost 3 bases, with 10 bases between them. Germline CDR1 and CDR2: SGDLS and YYNGEE. The CDR3 contains 13 residues. CDR3 nucleotide sequence: TGTGCCAGCAGCCCCCGCGAAGACTATGGCTACACCTTC. This sequence encodes CASSPREDYGYTF.

The chain joins TRBV7-3 to TRBJ2-1; 12 nucleotides match TRBD2. The ends lost 4 bases at V and 6 bases at J; junction bases unmatched: 4. The CDR3 has 15 residues. CDR1 is SGHTA and CDR2 is FQGTGA in the germline V gene. In DNA form, the CDR3 reads TGTGCCAGCAGCTCTAGCGGGGGGGTAGGCAATGAGCAGTTCTTC. Translated: CASSSSGGVGNEQFF.

The chain has TRBV7-6 and TRBJ2-5, with TRBD1 identical over 9 bases. Germline V lookup: CDR1 SGHVS, CDR2 FNYEAQ. CDR3 length: 17 residues. Trimming took 0 bases from V and 1 from J; bases not matched to a gene: 6. In DNA, the CDR3 is TGTGCCAGCAGCTTAGCGCTTGGACAGGGGACCCAAGAGACCCAGTACTTC. This encodes CASSLALGQGTQETQYF.

The rearrangement uses TRBV7-8 and TRBJ2-7; 11 bases line up with TRBD2. The germline gives CDR1 SGHVS, CDR2 FQNEAQ. Trimming cost V 5 bases and J 3 bases; bases outside gene matches: 6. This CDR3 spans 15 amino acids. The CDR3 DNA reads as TGTGCCAGCAGCGTAGGGGGACTAGCGGACTACGAGCAGTACTTC. Protein product: CASSVGGLADYEQYF.

The chain carries TRBV5-1 and TRBJ2-7; D gene uncertain. The length of the CDR3 is 16 residues. Trimming removed 0 bases at V and 0 bases at J, with 13 bases between. Germline assignment: CDR1 SGHRS and CDR2 YFSETQ. DNA for the CDR3: TGCGCCAGCAGCTTGGACCCAAACCCGGGCTCCTACGAGCAGTACTTC. Its protein product is CASSLDPNPGSYEQYF.

The V gene is TRBV9, the J gene TRBJ1-2; no definite D call. V lost 0 bases and J lost 1, with 7 bases in between. Germline V lookup: CDR1 SGDLS, CDR2 YYNGEE. This CDR3 is built from 14 residues. Here the CDR3 DNA reads TGTGCCAGCAGCGTAGGGGCAGGTAACTATGGCTACACCTTC. Residues: CASSVGAGNYGYTF.

The chain joins TRBV4-2 to TRBJ2-2, with a weak D call TRBD1 (6 bases). This CDR3 is built from 17 residues. Germline CDR1 is LGHNA and CDR2 is YNFKEQ. V was trimmed by 1 base and J by 4 bases, leaving 16 bases between them. CDR3 amino acids: CASSQVFRTDFTGELFF. DNA for the CDR3: TGTGCCAGCAGCCAAGTGTTCCGGACAGACTTCACCGGGGAGCTGTTTTTT.

The chain uses TRBV7-2 and TRBJ2-7; weak D call: TRBD2 (5 bases). Per germline, CDR1 SGHTA and CDR2 FQGNSA. This CDR3 spans 14 amino acids. Trimming removed 1 base at V and 4 bases at J, with 11 bases between. This CDR3 is CASSLGPSSYEQYF. The CDR3 DNA is TGTGCCAGCAGCTTAGGGCCTAGCAGTTACGAGCAGTACTTC.

V and J are TRBV28 and TRBJ2-7; 9 nucleotides line up with TRBD1. V shed 2 bases and J 4 bases; nucleotides not matched to a gene: 3. The CDR3 spans 14 residues. The germline gives CDR1 MDHEN, CDR2 SYDVKM. For the CDR3, the DNA is TGTGCCAGCAGTTTAACCGGGACAGGGTACGAGCAGTACTTC. It specifies CASSLTGTGYEQYF.

The rearrangement uses TRBV6-1 and TRBJ2-7, with 10 bases aligning to TRBD2. The V gene end was trimmed by 3 bases and the J gene end by 2 bases; junction bases not matched to a gene: 4. This CDR3 is 15 amino acids long. The germline gives CDR1 MNHNS, CDR2 SASEGT. The CDR3 here is CASSDSGGKTYEQYF. The CDR3 DNA is TGTGCCAGCAGTGATAGCGGGGGGAAAACCTACGAGCAGTACTTC.

This clone has more than one count but fewer than ten. The CDR3 region is CASSVDGGHTDTQYF. As DNA, the CDR3 is TGTGCCAGCAGCGTAGATGGCGGGCACACAGATACGCAGTATTTT. The V and J genes are TRBV9 and TRBJ2-3; tentatively, D is TRBD2 (5 bases). The V end was cut by 0 bases, the J end by 2 bases, with 10 bases between. The CDR3 extends over 15 amino acids. Germline values: CDR1 SGDLS, CDR2 YYNGEE.

This chain links TRBV19 with TRBJ2-3, with 11 bases identical to TRBD1. CDR3 length: 15 residues. The germline V gene has CDR1 LNHDA and CDR2 SQIVND (reference sequence). J lost 5 bases, V lost 5 bases, and 6 bases had no gene match. This CDR3 reads CASSPWTGGGDTQYF. CDR3 DNA: TGTGCCAGTAGTCCTTGGACAGGGGGCGGAGATACGCAGTATTTT. Full variable domain (outside the CDR3, taken from reference TRBV19 and TRBJ2-3): DGGITQSPKYLFRKEGQNVTLSCEQNLNHDAMYWYRQDPGQGLRLIYYSQIVNDFQKGDIAEGYSVSREKKESFPLTVTSAQKNPTAFYLCASSPWTGGGDTQYFGPGTRLTVL.

This rearrangement joins TRBV7-9 to TRBJ1-4; no clear D. Trimming stripped 5 bases from V and 8 bases from J, with 6 bases between. This CDR3 spans 11 amino acids. Germline V lookup: CDR1 SEHNR, CDR2 FQNEAQ (reference sequence). The CDR3: CASSHSEKLFF. Here the CDR3 DNA reads TGTGCCAGCAGCCACTCCGAAAAACTGTTTTTT.

This clone has only one observation. The chain recombines TRBV2 with TRBJ2-1; a possible D gene is TRBD2 (7 bases). Trimming shortened V by 5 bases and J by 6 bases, and 17 bases separated the two germline ends. The CDR3 has 15 amino acids. The germline CDR1 and CDR2 sequences are SNHLY and FYNNEI. The DNA of the CDR3 is TGTGCCAGCAGTCCCCGGGGGGACACATTCAATGAGCAGTTCTTC. Protein: CASSPRGDTFNEQFF.

This clone was seen a single time. This chain uses TRBV7-9 with TRBJ2-3; 10 positions agree with TRBD1. With V trimmed by 5 bases and J by 4 bases, 9 bases remained unmatched. The germline CDR1 and CDR2 sequences are SEHNR and FQNEAQ (reference sequence). The CDR3 contains 16 residues. As DNA, the CDR3 is TGTGCCAGCAGCCCCCGGGACAGGGGAAAATCAGATACGCAGTATTTT. Its protein product is CASSPRDRGKSDTQYF. Full variable domain (missing parts from reference TRBV7-9 and TRBJ2-3): DTGVSQNPRHKITKRGQNVTFRCDPISEHNRLYWYRQTLGQGPEFLTYFQNEAQLEKSRLLSDRFSAERPKGSFSTLEIQRTEQGDSAMYLCASSPRDRGKSDTQYFGPGTRLTVL.

The genes are TRBV7-2 and TRBJ1-5, with a weak D call TRBD1 (5 bases). Trimming stripped 5 bases from V and 5 bases from J, with 7 bases between. The CDR3 has 12 residues. Germline assignment: CDR1 SGHTA and CDR2 FQGNSA. CDR3 coding DNA: TGTGCCAGCAGCCAGACAGATCAGCCCCAGCATTTT. It encodes CASSQTDQPQHF. Full variable domain (rest looked up from reference TRBV7-2 and TRBJ1-5): GAGVSQSPSNKVTEKGKDVELRCDPISGHTALYWYRQSLGQGLEFLIYFQGNSAPDKSGLPSDRFSAERTGGSVSTLTIQRTQQEDSAVYLCASSQTDQPQHFGDGTRLSIL.

The chain combines TRBV13 with TRBJ1-6; D gene unclear. The V and J ends lost 6 bases and 7 bases respectively, with 7 bases between them. The CDR3 extends over 12 amino acids. Germline V gives CDR1 PRHDT, CDR2 FYEKMQ (reference sequence). CDR3: CASSTANSPLHF. The CDR3 region has the DNA TGTGCCAGCAGTACAGCAAATTCACCCCTCCACTTT.

The chain carries TRBV7-3 and TRBJ1-3; 11 bases match TRBD1. The CDR3 loop spans 16 amino acids. Germline CDR1 SGHTA, CDR2 FQGTGA. The V segment lost 4 bases and the J segment 2 bases; nucleotides outside the gene matches: 4. This CDR3 is CASSSTGQGAGNTIYF. In nucleotides, the CDR3 is TGTGCCAGCAGCTCGACGGGACAGGGGGCTGGAAACACCATATATTTT.

In DNA, the CDR3 is TGTGCCAGCAGCTTTGGCAGGGTCCTTCCGGAGACCCAGTACTTC. Amino acid sequence: CASSFGRVLPETQYF. The chain joins TRBV5-8 to TRBJ2-5, with D maybe TRBD1 (5 bases). The CDR3 spans 15 residues. CDR1 is SGHTS and CDR2 is YDEGEE in the germline V gene. The V end lost 2 bases, the J end lost 5 bases, and 16 bases lay between the germline ends.

This clone was counted a single time. CDR3 DNA sequence: TGTGCCAGCAACCTCCGGGGGGCACAGGAGACCCAGTACTTC. Translating it yields CASNLRGAQETQYF. V gene TRBV6-5 combines with J gene TRBJ2-5, with D possibly TRBD2 on 7 matching bases. V lost 7 bases to trimming and J lost 5 bases, with 17 bases between them. The germline gives CDR1 MNHEY, CDR2 SVGAGI. The CDR3 contains 14 residues.

V gene TRBV13 combines with J gene TRBJ2-2; 7 bases map to TRBD1. Unmatched junction bases numbered 4, after V lost 3 bases and J lost 3 bases. The V gene's germline CDR1 is PRHDT and CDR2 FYEKMQ (reference sequence). The CDR3 extends over 15 amino acids. The CDR3 is CASSFRDRDTGELFF. DNA for the CDR3: TGTGCCAGCAGCTTCCGGGACAGAGACACCGGGGAGCTGTTTTTT.

This rearrangement joins TRBV30 to TRBJ1-2, with TRBD1 identical over 7 bases. J gave up 4 bases and V 0 bases, and 17 bases lay outside the gene matches. Per germline, CDR1 GTSNPN and CDR2 SVGIG (reference sequence). The CDR3 sequence is 18 residues long. Written as DNA, the CDR3 is TGTGCCTGGAGTGTACAGGGGAAGATGCCCCCGAATTCCTATGGCTACACCTTC. It yields the protein CAWSVQGKMPPNSYGYTF.

This clone showed up just a few times. The chain has TRBV4-1 and TRBJ1-4, with 7 bases aligning to TRBD1. CDR3 length equals 15 residues. Germline values: CDR1 MGHRA, CDR2 YSYEKL. Trimming at V came to 2 bases and at J to 4 bases, leaving 4 bases not matched to a gene. CDR3 loop: CASSQLGGLNEKLFF. The CDR3 bases are TGCGCCAGCAGCCAACTAGGGGGCCTTAATGAAAAACTGTTTTTT.

This clone was recorded only once. The chain combines TRBV2 with TRBJ2-2; maybe TRBD2 (6 bases). In germline, CDR1 is SNHLY, CDR2 FYNNEI. Trimming stripped 4 bases from V and 4 bases from J, with 10 bases between. The CDR3 runs 14 residues. For the CDR3, the DNA is TGTGCCAGCAGTGCTGGGGGGACCACCGGGGAGCTGTTTTTT. Its translation is CASSAGGTTGELFF.

V and J are TRBV7-6 and TRBJ2-1; 10 positions agree with TRBD1. The CDR3 loop spans 15 amino acids. Trimming at V came to 6 bases and at J to 2 bases, leaving 4 bases not matched to a gene. CDR1 and CDR2 from the germline V gene are SGHVS and FNYEAQ. CDR3 DNA: TGTGCCAGCAGACCCGGGACAGGGGCCTACAATGAGCAGTTCTTC. This encodes CASRPGTGAYNEQFF.

The sample holds a few counts of this clone. V usage is TRBV4-1 and J usage is TRBJ1-4; TRBD1 aligns across 7 bases. The germline V gene encodes CDR1 MGHRA and CDR2 YSYEKL. V was clipped by 2 bases and J by 3 bases; unmatched bases: 6. The CDR3 spans 16 residues. The DNA of the CDR3 is TGCGCCAGCAGCCAAAGAGGGGGCGAATCTAATGAAAAACTGTTTTTT. Its translation is CASSQRGGESNEKLFF.